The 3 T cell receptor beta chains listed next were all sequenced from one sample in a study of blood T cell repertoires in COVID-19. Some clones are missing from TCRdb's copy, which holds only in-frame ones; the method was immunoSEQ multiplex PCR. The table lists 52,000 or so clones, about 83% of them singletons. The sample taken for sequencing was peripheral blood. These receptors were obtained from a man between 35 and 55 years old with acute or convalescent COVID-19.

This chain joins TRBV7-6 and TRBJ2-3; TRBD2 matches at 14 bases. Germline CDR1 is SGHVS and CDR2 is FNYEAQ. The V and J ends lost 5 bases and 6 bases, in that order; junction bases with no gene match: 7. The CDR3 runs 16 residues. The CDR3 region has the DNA TGTGCCAGCAGCAAGACTAGCGGGGGGGCAAGGGATACGCAGTATTTT. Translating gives CASSKTSGGARDTQYF.

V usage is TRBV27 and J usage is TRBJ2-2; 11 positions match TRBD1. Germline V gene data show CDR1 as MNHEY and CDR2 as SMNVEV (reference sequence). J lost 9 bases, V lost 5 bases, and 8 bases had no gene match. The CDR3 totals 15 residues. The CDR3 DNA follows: TGTGCCAGCAGTCTCCGGGACAGGGGGAACAGGGAGCTGTTTTTT. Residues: CASSLRDRGNRELFF.

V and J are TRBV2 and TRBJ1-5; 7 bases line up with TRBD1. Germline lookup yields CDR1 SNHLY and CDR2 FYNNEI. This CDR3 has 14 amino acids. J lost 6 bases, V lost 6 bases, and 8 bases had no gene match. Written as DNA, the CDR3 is TGTGCCAGCAGATTCTCAGGGGGAGGTCAGCCCCAGCATTTT. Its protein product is CASRFSGGGQPQHF.